The 19 T cell receptor beta chains in this list originate from one sample, sequenced in a study of identical twins. MiXCR, applied by TCRdb to the 5' RACE reads, yields one record per CDR3 protein. The sample contains hundreds of thousands of distinct CDR3 sequences, roughly 26% of which appear only once. The sample was also reused in another study, on T cells expressing NK-cell markers.

The specimen was CD4+ T cells sorted from blood. The receptors here all came from a woman aged 18-29 years in good health.

V is TRBV6-2 or TRBV6-3 and J is TRBJ2-3; the match to TRBD2 covers 8 bases. With 3 bases clipped from V and 2 bases from J, the junction kept 4 bases outside the gene matches. The CDR3 runs 15 residues. The germline gives CDR1 MNHEY, CDR2 SVGEGT. The CDR3 DNA is TGTGCCAGCAGTTATCGCGGGAGGCTCACAGATACGCAGTATTTT. Protein: CASSYRGRLTDTQYF.

The chain joins TRBV12-3 or TRBV12-4 to TRBJ1-1, with D possibly being TRBD1 (6 bases). The CDR3 consists of 14 residues. V dropped 6 bases and J dropped 7 bases, with 18 bases sitting between them. CDR3 in DNA: TGTGCCAGCAGGCGCAGGGGTTACGCAGTTGAAGCTTTCTTT. Translation: CASRRRGYAVEAFF.

This clonotype was detected a few times. Here the CDR3 DNA reads TGTGCCAGCAGCTATGGTGGGACCTACGAGCAGTACTTC. It yields the protein CASSYGGTYEQYF. This chain joins TRBV7-8 and TRBJ2-7; D is unclear. The CDR3 runs 13 residues. V lost 4 bases and J lost 2, with 9 bases in between. CDR1 SGHVS and CDR2 FQNEAQ come from the germline V gene.

This chain connects TRBV18 to TRBJ2-1; D possibly corresponds to TRBD2 (6 bases). The V gene's germline CDR1 is KGHSH and CDR2 LQKENI. V lost 1 base to trimming and J lost 7 bases, with 17 bases between them. CDR3 length: 16 amino acids. CDR3 region: CASSPRRAGGWNEQFF. CDR3 coding DNA: TGTGCCAGCTCACCACGCCGAGCGGGTGGGTGGAATGAGCAGTTCTTC. The full variable domain, completed using reference TRBV18 and TRBJ2-1, is NAGVMQNPRHLVRRRGQEARLRCSPMKGHSHVYWYRQLPEEGLKFMVYLQKENIIDESGMPKERFSAEFPKEGPSILRIQQVVRGDSAAYFCASSPRRAGGWNEQFFGPGTRLTVL.

This clonotype was seen more than once but under ten times. The rearrangement links TRBV7-6 to TRBJ2-1; 10 nucleotides agree with TRBD2. Germline V gene data show CDR1 as SGHVS and CDR2 as FNYEAQ. This CDR3 comprises 16 residues. V lost 5 bases, J lost 7 bases, and 11 bases stayed unmatched. The CDR3 loop reads CASSIIAGGSWNEQFF. The CDR3 region has the DNA TGTGCCAGCAGCATTATAGCGGGAGGTAGTTGGAATGAGCAGTTCTTC.

This chain joins TRBV11-3 and TRBJ2-7; 7 bases are shared with TRBD2. The germline gives CDR1 SGHNT, CDR2 YENEEA. This CDR3 spans 14 amino acids. V lost 5 bases and J lost 5; bases outside the gene matches: 9. CDR3 region: CASSGKTSRNEQYF. As DNA, the CDR3 is TGTGCCAGCAGCGGTAAGACTAGCCGGAACGAGCAGTACTTC.

This clonotype was recorded many times. The rearrangement links TRBV7-2 to TRBJ2-7, with a possible D match to TRBD2 (6 bases). CDR3 length: 13 amino acids. Trimming cost V 3 bases and J 4 bases, with 10 bases left between them. CDR1 and CDR2 (germline): SGHTA, FQGNSA. The CDR3 DNA reads TGTGCCAGCAGCTTGGCAGGGACTTACGAGCAGTACTTC. Protein: CASSLAGTYEQYF. Variable domain in full (rest from reference TRBV7-2 and TRBJ2-7): GAGVSQSPSNKVTEKGKDVELRCDPISGHTALYWYRQSLGQGLEFLIYFQGNSAPDKSGLPSDRFSAERTGGSVSTLTIQRTQQEDSAVYLCASSLAGTYEQYFGPGTRLTVT.

The CDR3 sequence is CASSLQGAAQGGYTF. As DNA, the CDR3 is TGTGCCAGCTCTTTACAGGGGGCCGCCCAGGGTGGCTACACCTTC. V usage is TRBV18 and J usage is TRBJ1-2; 9 bases are a match to TRBD1. Germline V lookup: CDR1 KGHSH, CDR2 LQKENI. The CDR3 runs 15 residues. The ends lost 6 bases at V and 7 bases at J; junction bases unmatched: 12.

V usage is TRBV6-1 and J usage is TRBJ2-3; perhaps TRBD2 as D (6 bases). With 5 bases removed from V and 6 bases from J, the gap between germline ends came to 21 bases. Germline V lookup: CDR1 MNHNS, CDR2 SASEGT. The length of the CDR3 is 16 residues. Written as DNA, the CDR3 is TGTGCCAGCAGTCTCAAACCCGGGACTGATCGGGATACGCAGTATTTT. Translating it yields CASSLKPGTDRDTQYF.

This clonotype turned up a few times. The chain couples TRBV6-5 to TRBJ2-7; perhaps TRBD2 as D (6 bases). This CDR3 is built from 15 residues. CDR1 is MNHEY and CDR2 is SVGAGI in the germline V gene. V shed 4 bases and J shed 1 base, with 14 bases lying between them. The CDR3 nucleotides are TGTGCCAGCAGTTCCACCGTCCGGGGGTCCTACGAGCAGTACTTC. Encoded protein: CASSSTVRGSYEQYF.

In its sample, this clonotype was seen a few times. The gene calls are TRBV5-1 and TRBJ1-2; D gene uncertain. Germline V gene sequence: CDR1 SGHRS, CDR2 YFSETQ. The V end was cut by 0 bases, the J end by 2 bases, with 8 bases between. The CDR3 has 14 residues. The CDR3, as DNA: TGCGCCAGCAGCTTGGAACCGACCAACTATGGCTACACCTTC. This translates into CASSLEPTNYGYTF.

Many counts were recorded for this clonotype. This chain links TRBV6-2 or TRBV6-3 with TRBJ2-2; 9 bases fit TRBD2. Trimming took 5 bases from V and 9 from J; bases not matched to a gene: 16. The CDR3 has 17 amino acids. Germline-derived CDR1 and CDR2 are MNHEY and SVGEGT. The CDR3 DNA is TGTGCCAGCAGTCCCACCTCTTTTAGCGGGAGAATCTGGGAGCTGTTTTTT. Its protein product is CASSPTSFSGRIWELFF.

This clonotype was detected a few times. The CDR3, as DNA: TGTGCCAGCAGTCTGAACTGGTACACTGAAGCTTTCTTT. Its translation: CASSLNWYTEAFF. The gene calls are TRBV12-3 or TRBV12-4 and TRBJ1-1; D unclear. Trimming removed 5 bases at V and 3 bases at J, with 10 bases between. The CDR3 totals 13 residues.

The chain has TRBV19 and TRBJ2-4; D not resolved. Germline CDR1 LNHDA, CDR2 SQIVND (reference sequence). The CDR3 consists of 15 residues. The ends were cut back, 4 bases at V and 0 bases at J, with 10 bases in the middle. The CDR3 DNA follows: TGTGCCAGTAGTACGCCCCGGAGAGCCAAAAACATTCAGTACTTC. This encodes CASSTPRRAKNIQYF.

V and J are TRBV6-1 and TRBJ2-7, with 7 bases that match TRBD2. The CDR3 totals 15 residues. Per germline, CDR1 MNHNS and CDR2 SASEGT. Trimming cost V 7 bases and J 0 bases; bases outside gene matches: 9. The CDR3 protein is CASKLPGTNSYEQYF. The CDR3 DNA reads TGTGCCAGCAAATTACCCGGGACTAACTCCTACGAGCAGTACTTC.

The rearrangement uses TRBV3-1 and TRBJ2-3; 7 bases are a match to TRBD1. Per germline, CDR1 LGHDT and CDR2 YNNKEL (reference sequence). The CDR3 consists of 14 residues. V lost 3 bases to trimming and J lost 4 bases; unmatched junction nucleotides: 4. CDR3 amino acids: CASSQDRISDTQYF. CDR3 sequence (DNA): TGTGCCAGCAGCCAGGACAGGATTTCAGATACGCAGTATTTT.

This clonotype was detected a few times. CDR3: CASSTVDTQYF. The CDR3, as DNA: TGTGCCAGCAGCACAGTAGATACGCAGTATTTT. The chain carries TRBV3-1 and TRBJ2-3; no clear D. Per germline, CDR1 LGHDT and CDR2 YNNKEL (reference sequence). The CDR3 extends over 11 amino acids. V was clipped by 5 bases and J by 5 bases, with 5 bases between them.

The CDR3 sequence is CASSLTTGPGELFF. The CDR3 DNA sequence: TGTGCCAGCTCACTTACGACAGGTCCCGGGGAGCTGTTTTTT. The rearrangement links TRBV18 to TRBJ2-2; TRBD1 is a possible D gene (6 bases). Trimming stripped 4 bases from V and 6 bases from J, with 12 bases between. The germline V gene has CDR1 KGHSH and CDR2 LQKENI. The CDR3 spans 14 residues.

The chain carries TRBV30 and TRBJ2-2; D is perhaps TRBD1 (5 bases). The CDR3 has 15 residues. CDR1 is GTSNPN, CDR2 SVGIG, per germline (reference sequence). V gave up 2 bases and J gave up 5 bases, with 15 bases separating them. The CDR3 nucleotides read TGTGCCTGGAGTAAGGGGAACAGTTGGACCGGGGAGCTGTTTTTT. Its protein is CAWSKGNSWTGELFF. The entire variable domain, with the rest obtained from reference TRBV30 and TRBJ2-2, is as follows: SQTIHQWPATLVQPVGSPLSLECTVEGTSNPNLYWYRQAAGRGLQLLFYSVGIGQISSEVPQNLSASRPQDRQFILSSKKLLLSDSGFYLCAWSKGNSWTGELFFGEGSRLTVL.